The TCR beta chain under discussion was sequenced for a study of cytomegalovirus exposure and HLA in healthy donors. This CDR3 has 13 amino acids. Germline CDR1 is LGHNT and CDR2 is FRNRAP. With 0 bases removed from V and 4 bases from J, the gap between germline ends came to 4 bases. The study ran its PCR with 60 Vbeta and 13 Jbeta primers. Produced via immunoSEQ multiplex PCR; TCRdb's table is partial and in-frame only. The sample consists of some 150,000 clones, around 85% of them appearing once. This clonotype was obtained from a woman aged 25 to 45 in good health and CMV-seronegative. This rearrangement joins TRBV12-5 to TRBJ1-3, with D uncertain. Specimen: PBMCs. This chain's CDR3 is CASGLVQGNTIYF. The CDR3 nucleotides are TGTGCTAGTGGTTTGGTACAGGGAAACACCATATATTTT.